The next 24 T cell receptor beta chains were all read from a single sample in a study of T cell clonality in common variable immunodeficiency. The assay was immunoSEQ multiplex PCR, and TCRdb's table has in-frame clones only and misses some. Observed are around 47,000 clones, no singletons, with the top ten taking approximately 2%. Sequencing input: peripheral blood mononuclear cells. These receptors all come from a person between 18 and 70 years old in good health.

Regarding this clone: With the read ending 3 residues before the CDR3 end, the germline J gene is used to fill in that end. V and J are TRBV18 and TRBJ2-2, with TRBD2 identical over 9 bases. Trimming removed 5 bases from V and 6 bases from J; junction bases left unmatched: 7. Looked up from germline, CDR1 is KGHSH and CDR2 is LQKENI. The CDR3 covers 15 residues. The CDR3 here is CASSVAGAGAGELFF. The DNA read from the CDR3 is TGTGCCAGCTCAGTAGCGGGGGCCGGCGCCGGGGAG. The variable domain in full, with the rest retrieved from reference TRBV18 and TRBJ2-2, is NAGVMQNPRHLVRRRGQEARLRCSPMKGHSHVYWYRQLPEEGLKFMVYLQKENIIDESGMPKERFSAEFPKEGPSILRIQQVVRGDSAAYFCASSVAGAGAGELFFGEGSRLTVL.

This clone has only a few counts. The CDR3 bases that were read are TGCAGTGCTAGAGTCAGACTGTTTGACTCCTATAATTCACCC. Its translation is CSARVRLFDSYNSP. The whole CDR3 reads CSARVRLFDSYNSPLHF. The chain recombines TRBV20-1 with TRBJ1-6; D call uncertain. The DNA ends 3 residues before the CDR3 does, and the rest of the CDR3 is filled in from the germline J gene. V was trimmed by 1 base and J by 0 bases, leaving 13 bases between them. Germline values: CDR1 DFQATT, CDR2 SNEGSKA (reference sequence). There are 17 residues in the CDR3.

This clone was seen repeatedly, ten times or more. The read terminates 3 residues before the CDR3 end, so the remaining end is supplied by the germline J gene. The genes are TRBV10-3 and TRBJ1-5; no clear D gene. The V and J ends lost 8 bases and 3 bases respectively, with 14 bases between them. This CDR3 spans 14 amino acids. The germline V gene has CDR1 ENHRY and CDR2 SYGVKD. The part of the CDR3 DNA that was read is TGTGCCATCTCGCCGGGTCAAAACAATCAGCCC. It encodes CAISPGQNNQP. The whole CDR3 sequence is CAISPGQNNQPQHF.

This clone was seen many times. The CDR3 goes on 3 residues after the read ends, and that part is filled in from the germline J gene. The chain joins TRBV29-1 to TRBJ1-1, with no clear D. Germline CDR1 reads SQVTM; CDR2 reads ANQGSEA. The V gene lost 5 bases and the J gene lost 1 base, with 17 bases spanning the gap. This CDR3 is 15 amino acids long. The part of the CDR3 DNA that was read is TGCAGCGTTTGGGCAAAAGAGCTGGCGAACACTGAA. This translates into CSVWAKELANTE. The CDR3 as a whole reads CSVWAKELANTEAFF.

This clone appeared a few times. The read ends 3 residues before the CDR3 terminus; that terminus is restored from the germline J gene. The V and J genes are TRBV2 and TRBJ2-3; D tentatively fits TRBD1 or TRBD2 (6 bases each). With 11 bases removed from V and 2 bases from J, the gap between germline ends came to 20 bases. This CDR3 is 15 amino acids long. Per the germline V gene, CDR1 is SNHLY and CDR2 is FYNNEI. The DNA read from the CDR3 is TGTGCCGGCGGGAAGCAGGGGACCCCCACAGATACG. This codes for CAGGKQGTPTDT. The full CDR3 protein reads CAGGKQGTPTDTQYF.

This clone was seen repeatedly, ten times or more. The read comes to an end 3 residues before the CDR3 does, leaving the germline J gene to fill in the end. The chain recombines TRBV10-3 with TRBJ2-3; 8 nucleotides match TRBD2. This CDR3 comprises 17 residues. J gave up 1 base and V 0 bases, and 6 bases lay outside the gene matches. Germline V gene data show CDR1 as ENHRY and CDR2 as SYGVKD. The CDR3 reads CAISESVREAGTDTQYF. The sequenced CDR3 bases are TGTGCCATCAGTGAGTCCGTGCGGGAGGCTGGCACAGATACG.

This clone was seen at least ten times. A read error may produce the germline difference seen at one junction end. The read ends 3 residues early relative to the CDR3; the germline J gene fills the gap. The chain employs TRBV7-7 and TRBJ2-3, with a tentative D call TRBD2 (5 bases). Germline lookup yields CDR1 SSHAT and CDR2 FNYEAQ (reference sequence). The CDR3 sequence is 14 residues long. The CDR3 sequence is CASSRDYGADTQYF. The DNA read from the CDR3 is TGTGCTAGCAGTCGAGACTATGGCGCCGATACG.

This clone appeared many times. The CDR3 protein is CASSSTALAAAYNEQFF. CDR3 bases read: TGTGCCAGCAGCTCCACCGCCCTGGCGGCGGCATACAATGAG. The rearrangement uses TRBV7-3 and TRBJ2-1; D remains ambiguous. The CDR3 is cut off 3 residues early in the read; its end comes from the germline J gene. The CDR3 is made up of 17 amino acids. Germline V gene lookup returns CDR1 SGHTA and CDR2 FQGTGA. Deletions cut 4 bases from V and 4 bases from J, with 20 bases between.

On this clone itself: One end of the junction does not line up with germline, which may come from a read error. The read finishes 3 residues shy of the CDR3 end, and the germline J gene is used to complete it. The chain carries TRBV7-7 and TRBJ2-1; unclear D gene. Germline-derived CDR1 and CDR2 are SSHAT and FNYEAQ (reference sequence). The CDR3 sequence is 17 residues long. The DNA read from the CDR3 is TGTGCTAGCAGCTTAGTCTCTCGTAGCAGCTCCTACAATGAG. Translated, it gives CASSLVSRSSSYNE. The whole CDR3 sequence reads CASSLVSRSSSYNEQFF.

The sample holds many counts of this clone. This CDR3 is CASSPGTEYGYTF. CDR3 DNA, as far as it was read: TGTGCCAGCTCACCCGGGACTGAGTATGGC. This sequence joins TRBV18 and TRBJ1-2; TRBD1 is a possible D gene (5 bases). Sequencing ends 3 residues short of the CDR3 end; the germline J gene provides the rest. Germline assignment: CDR1 KGHSH and CDR2 LQKENI. The length of the CDR3 is 13 residues. Trimming cost V 3 bases and J 5 bases, with 10 bases left between them. Full variable domain (outside the CDR3, taken from reference TRBV18 and TRBJ1-2): NAGVMQNPRHLVRRRGQEARLRCSPMKGHSHVYWYRQLPEEGLKFMVYLQKENIIDESGMPKERFSAEFPKEGPSILRIQQVVRGDSAAYFCASSPGTEYGYTFGSGTRLTVV.

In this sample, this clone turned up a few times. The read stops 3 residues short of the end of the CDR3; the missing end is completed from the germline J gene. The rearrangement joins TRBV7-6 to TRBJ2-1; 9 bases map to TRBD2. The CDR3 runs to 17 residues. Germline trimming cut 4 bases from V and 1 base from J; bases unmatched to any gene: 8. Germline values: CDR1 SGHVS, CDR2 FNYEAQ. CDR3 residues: CASSCRLAERSYNEQFF. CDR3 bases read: TGTGCCAGCAGCTGTCGACTAGCGGAGCGGTCCTACAATGAG.

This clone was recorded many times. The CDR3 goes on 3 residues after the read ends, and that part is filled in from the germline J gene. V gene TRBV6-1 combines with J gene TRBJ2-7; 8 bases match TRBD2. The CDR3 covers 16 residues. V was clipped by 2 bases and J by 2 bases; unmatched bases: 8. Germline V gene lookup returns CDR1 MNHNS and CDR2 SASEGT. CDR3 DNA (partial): TGTGCCAGCAGTGAATATGTAGCGGGGTCCACCTACGAG. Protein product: CASSEYVAGSTYE. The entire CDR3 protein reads CASSEYVAGSTYEQYF.

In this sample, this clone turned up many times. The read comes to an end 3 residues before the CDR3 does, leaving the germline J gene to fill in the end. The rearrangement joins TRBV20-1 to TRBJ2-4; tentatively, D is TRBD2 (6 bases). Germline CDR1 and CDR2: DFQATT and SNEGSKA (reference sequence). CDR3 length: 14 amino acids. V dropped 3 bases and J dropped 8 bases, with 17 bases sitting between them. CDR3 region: CSASTGDGAHIQYF. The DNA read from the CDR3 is TGCAGTGCTAGTACGGGGGATGGGGCTCACATT.

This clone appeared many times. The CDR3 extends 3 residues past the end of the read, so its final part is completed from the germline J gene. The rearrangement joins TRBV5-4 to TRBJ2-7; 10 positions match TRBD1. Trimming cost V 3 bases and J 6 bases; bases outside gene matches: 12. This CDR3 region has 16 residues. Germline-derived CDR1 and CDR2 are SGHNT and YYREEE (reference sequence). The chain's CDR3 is CASSSPRQGAFGEQYF. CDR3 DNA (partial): TGTGCCAGCAGCTCACCCCGACAGGGGGCGTTCGGCGAG. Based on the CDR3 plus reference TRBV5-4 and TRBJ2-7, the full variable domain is ETGVTQSPTHLIKTRGQQVTLRCSSQSGHNTVSWYQQALGQGPQFIFQYYREEENGRGNFPPRFSGLQFPNYSSELNVNALELDDSALYLCASSSPRQGAFGEQYFGPGTRLTVT.

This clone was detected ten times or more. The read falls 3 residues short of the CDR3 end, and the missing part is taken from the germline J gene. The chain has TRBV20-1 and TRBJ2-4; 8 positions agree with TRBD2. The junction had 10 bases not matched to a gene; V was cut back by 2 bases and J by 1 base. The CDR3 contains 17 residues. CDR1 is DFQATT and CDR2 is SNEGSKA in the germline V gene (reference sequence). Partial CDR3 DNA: TGCAGTGCTAGATTCGTCGTAGCGGGAACGGCCAAAAACATT. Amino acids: CSARFVVAGTAKNI. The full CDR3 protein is CSARFVVAGTAKNIQYF.

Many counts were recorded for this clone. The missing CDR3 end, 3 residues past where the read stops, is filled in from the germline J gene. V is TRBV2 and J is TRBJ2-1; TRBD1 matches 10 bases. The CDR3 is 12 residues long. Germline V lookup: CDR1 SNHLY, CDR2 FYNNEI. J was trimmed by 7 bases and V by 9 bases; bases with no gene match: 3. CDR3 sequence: CASRDRGNEQFF. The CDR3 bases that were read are TGTGCCAGTCGGGACAGGGGAAATGAG.

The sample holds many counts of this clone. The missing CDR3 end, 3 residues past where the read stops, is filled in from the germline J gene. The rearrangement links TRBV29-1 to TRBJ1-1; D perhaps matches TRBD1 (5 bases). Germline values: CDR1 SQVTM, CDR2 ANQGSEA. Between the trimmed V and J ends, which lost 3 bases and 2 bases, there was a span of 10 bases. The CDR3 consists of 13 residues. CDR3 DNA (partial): TGCAGCGTTGAGTCCCAGGGAAACACTGAA. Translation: CSVESQGNTE. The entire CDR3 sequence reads CSVESQGNTEAFF.

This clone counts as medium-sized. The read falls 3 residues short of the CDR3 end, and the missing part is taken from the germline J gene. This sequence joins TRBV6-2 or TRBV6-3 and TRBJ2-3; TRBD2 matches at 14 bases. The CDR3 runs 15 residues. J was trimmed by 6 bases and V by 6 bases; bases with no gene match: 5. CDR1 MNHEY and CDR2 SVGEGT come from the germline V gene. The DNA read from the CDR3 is TGTGCCAGCAGCGGGACTAGCGGGAGTTGGGATACG. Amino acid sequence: CASSGTSGSWDT. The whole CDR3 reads CASSGTSGSWDTQYF.

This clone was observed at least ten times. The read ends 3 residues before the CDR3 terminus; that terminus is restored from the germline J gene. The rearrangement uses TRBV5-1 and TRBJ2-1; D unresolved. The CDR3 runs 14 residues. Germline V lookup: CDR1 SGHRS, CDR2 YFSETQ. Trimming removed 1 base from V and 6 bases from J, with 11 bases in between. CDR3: CASSLFVSGNEQFF. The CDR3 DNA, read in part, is TGCGCCAGCAGCTTGTTCGTGTCGGGCAATGAG.

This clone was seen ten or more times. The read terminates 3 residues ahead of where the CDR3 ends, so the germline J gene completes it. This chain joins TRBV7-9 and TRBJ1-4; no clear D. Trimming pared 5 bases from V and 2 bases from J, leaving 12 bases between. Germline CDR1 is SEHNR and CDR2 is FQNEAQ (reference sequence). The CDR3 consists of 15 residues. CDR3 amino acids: CASSPDRGTNEKLFF. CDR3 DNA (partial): TGTGCCAGCAGCCCCGATCGGGGTACTAATGAAAAA.

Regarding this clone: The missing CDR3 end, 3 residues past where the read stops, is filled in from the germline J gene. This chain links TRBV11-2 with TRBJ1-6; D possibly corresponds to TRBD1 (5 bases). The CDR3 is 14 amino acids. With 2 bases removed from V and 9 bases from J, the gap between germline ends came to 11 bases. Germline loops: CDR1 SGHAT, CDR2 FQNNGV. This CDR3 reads CASSLRRQTSPLHF. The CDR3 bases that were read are TGTGCCAGCAGCTTAAGGAGACAGACTTCACCC.

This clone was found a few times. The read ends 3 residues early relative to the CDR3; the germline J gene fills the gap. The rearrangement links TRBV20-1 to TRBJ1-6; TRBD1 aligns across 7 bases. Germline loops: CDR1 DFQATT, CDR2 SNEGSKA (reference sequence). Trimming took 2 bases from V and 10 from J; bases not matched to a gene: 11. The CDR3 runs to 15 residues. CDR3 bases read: TGCAGTGCTAGACAGGGGGGTACCGGTGTCTCACCC. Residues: CSARQGGTGVSP. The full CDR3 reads CSARQGGTGVSPLHF.

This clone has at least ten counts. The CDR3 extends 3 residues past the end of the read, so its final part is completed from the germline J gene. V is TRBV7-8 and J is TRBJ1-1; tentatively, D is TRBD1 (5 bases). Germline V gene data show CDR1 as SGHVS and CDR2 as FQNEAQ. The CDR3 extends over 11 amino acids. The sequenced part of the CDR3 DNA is TGTGCCAGCAGCTTAGGACAGGAA. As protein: CASSLGQE. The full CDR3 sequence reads CASSLGQEAFF.

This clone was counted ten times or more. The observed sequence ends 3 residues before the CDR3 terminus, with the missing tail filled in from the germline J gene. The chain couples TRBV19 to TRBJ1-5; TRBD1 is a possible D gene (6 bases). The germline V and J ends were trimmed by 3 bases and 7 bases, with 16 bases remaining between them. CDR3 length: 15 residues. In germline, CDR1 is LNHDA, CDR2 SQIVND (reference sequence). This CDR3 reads CASSITGGGGQPQHF. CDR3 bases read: TGTGCCAGTAGTATTACGGGGGGCGGGGGACAGCCC.